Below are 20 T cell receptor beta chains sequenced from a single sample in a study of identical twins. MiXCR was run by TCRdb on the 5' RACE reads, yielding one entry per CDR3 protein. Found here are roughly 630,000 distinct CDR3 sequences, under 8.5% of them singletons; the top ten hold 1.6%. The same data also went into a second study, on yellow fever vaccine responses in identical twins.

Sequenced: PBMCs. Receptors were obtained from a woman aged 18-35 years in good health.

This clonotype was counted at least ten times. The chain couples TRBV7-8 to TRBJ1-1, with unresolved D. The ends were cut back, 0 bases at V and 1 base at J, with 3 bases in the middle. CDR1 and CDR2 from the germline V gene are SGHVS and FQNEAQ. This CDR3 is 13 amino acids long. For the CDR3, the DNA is TGTGCCAGCAGCTTAGCGCAGAACACTGAAGCTTTCTTT. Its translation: CASSLAQNTEAFF.

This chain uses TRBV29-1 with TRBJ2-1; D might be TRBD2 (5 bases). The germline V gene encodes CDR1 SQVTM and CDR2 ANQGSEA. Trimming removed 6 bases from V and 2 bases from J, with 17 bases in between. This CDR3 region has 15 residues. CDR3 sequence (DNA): TGCAGCGTCCGACTATCGGGAATAACCTACAATGAGCAGTTCTTC. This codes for CSVRLSGITYNEQFF.

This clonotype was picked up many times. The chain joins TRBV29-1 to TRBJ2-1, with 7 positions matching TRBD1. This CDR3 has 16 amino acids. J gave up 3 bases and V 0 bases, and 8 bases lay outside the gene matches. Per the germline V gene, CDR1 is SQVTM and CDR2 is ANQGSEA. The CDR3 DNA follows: TGCAGCGTTGAAGACCCCCGACAGGGTGACTACAATGAGCAGTTCTTC. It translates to CSVEDPRQGDYNEQFF.

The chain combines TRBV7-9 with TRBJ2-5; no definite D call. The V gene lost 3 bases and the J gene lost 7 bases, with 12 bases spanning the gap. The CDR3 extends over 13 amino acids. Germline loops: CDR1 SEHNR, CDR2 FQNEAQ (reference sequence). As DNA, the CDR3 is TGTGCCAGCAGCTTCGGCAGTCGGCTGACCCAGTACTTC. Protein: CASSFGSRLTQYF.

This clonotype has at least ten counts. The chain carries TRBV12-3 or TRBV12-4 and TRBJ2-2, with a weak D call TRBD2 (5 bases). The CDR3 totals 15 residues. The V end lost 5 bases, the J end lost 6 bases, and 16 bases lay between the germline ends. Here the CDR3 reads CASSPSGGVPGELFF. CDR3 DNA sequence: TGTGCCAGCAGTCCGAGCGGTGGGGTCCCCGGGGAGCTGTTTTTT.

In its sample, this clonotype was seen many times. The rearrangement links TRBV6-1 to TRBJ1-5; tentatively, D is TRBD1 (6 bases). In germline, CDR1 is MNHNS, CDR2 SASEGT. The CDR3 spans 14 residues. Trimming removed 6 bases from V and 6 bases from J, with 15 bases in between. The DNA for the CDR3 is TGTGCCAGCAGGTCAACAGGGTCCGGTCAGCCCCAGCATTTT. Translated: CASRSTGSGQPQHF.

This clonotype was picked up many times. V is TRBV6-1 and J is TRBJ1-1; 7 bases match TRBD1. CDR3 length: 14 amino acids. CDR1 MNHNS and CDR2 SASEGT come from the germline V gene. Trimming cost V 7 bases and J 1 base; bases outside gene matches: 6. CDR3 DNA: TGTGCCAGCAACGAACAGGGGAGGAACACTGAAGCTTTCTTT. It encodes CASNEQGRNTEAFF.

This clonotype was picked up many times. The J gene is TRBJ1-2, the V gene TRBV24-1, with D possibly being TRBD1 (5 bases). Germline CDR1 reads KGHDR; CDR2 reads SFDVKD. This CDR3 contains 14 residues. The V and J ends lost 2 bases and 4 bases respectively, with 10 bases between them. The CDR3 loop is CATSDYQGSYGYTF. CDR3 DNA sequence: TGTGCCACCAGTGATTATCAGGGATCCTATGGCTACACCTTC.

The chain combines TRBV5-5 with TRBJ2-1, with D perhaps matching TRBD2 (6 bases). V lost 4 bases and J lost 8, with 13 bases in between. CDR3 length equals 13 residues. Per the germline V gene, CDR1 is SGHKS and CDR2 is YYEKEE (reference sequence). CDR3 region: CASSVIPGDEQFF. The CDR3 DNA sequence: TGTGCCAGCAGCGTTATCCCGGGGGATGAGCAGTTCTTC.

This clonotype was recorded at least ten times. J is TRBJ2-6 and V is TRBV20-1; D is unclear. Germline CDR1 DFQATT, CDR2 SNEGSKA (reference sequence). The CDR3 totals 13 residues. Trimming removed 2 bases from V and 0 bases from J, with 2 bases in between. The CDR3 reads CSARLSGANVLTF. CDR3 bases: TGCAGTGCTAGACTCTCTGGGGCCAACGTCCTGACTTTC.

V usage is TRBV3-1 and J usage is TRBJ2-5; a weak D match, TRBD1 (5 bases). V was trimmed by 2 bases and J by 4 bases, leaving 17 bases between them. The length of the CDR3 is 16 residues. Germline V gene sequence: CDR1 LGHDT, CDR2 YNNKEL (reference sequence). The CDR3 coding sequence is TGTGCCAGCAGCCAATACGGCCAGGGCCTTCGAGAGACCCAGTACTTC. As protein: CASSQYGQGLRETQYF.

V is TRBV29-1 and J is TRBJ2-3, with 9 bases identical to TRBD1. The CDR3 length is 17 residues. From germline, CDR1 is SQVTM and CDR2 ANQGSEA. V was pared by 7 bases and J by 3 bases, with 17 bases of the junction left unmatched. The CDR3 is CSGLSFGTGLTTDTQYF. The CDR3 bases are TGCAGCGGCCTCTCCTTTGGGACAGGGCTGACTACAGATACGCAGTATTTT.

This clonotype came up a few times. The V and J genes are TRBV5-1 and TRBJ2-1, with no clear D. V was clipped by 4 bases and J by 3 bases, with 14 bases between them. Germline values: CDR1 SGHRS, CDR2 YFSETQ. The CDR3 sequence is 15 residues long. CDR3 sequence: CASSTQRKNYNEQFF. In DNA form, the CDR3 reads TGCGCCAGCAGCACACAGAGGAAGAACTACAATGAGCAGTTCTTC.

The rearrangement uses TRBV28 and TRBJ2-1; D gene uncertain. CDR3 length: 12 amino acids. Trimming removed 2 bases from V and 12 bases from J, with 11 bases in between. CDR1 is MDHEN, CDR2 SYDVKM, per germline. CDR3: CASSLGVFRQFF. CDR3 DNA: TGTGCCAGCAGTTTAGGCGTATTTAGGCAGTTCTTC.

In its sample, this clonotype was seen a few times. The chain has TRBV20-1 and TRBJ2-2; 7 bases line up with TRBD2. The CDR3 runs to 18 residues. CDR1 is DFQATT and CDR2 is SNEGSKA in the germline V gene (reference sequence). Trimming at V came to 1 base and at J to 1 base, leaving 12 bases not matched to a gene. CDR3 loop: CSARAFGRREKNTGELFF. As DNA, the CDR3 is TGCAGTGCTAGAGCGTTTGGCAGGCGGGAGAAGAACACCGGGGAGCTGTTTTTT.

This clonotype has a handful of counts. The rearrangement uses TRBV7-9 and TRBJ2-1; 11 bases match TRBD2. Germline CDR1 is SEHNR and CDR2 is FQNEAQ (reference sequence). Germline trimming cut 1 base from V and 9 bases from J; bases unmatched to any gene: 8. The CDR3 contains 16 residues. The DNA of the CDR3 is TGTGCCAGCAGCTTAGGGAAAACTAGCGGGAGCGCTGAGCAGTTCTTC. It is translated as CASSLGKTSGSAEQFF. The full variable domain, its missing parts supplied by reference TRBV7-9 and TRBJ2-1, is DTGVSQNPRHKITKRGQNVTFRCDPISEHNRLYWYRQTLGQGPEFLTYFQNEAQLEKSRLLSDRFSAERPKGSFSTLEIQRTEQGDSAMYLCASSLGKTSGSAEQFFGPGTRLTVL.

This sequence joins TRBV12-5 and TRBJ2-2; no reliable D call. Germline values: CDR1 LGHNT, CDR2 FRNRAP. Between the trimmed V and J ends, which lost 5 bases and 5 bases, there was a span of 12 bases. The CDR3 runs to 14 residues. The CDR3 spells CASGQVAGTGELFF. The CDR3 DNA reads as TGTGCTAGTGGTCAAGTGGCCGGTACCGGGGAGCTGTTTTTT.

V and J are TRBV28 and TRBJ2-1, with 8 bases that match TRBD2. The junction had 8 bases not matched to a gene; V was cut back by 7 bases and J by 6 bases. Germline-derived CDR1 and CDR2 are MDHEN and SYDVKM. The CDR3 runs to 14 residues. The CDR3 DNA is TGTGCCAGCAAACCAGCGGGAGTCATCAATGAGCAGTTCTTC. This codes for CASKPAGVINEQFF.

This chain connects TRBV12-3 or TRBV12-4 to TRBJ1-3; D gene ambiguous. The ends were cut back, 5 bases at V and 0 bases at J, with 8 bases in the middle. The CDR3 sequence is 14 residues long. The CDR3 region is CASSRSSSGNTIYF. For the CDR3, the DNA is TGTGCCAGCAGTAGGAGTAGCTCTGGAAACACCATATATTTT.

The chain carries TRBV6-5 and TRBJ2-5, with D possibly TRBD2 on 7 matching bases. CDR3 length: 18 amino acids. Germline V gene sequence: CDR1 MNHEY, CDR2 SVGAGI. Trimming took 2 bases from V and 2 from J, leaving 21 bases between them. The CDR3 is CASSYPSEGGESQETQYF. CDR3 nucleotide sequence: TGTGCCAGCAGTTACCCCTCGGAGGGGGGGGAATCGCAAGAGACCCAGTACTTC.